Listed here are 7 T cell receptor beta chains from one sample, sequenced in a study of human T cells and chemical hapten exposure. TCRdb itself ran the RACE reads through MiXCR, one entry per CDR3 protein. The data contain roughly 84,000 distinct CDR3 sequences, about 9.4% of them seen just once; the ten biggest clones take up around 5%. Indicated time point: patch test 2, 6 weeks after DPC sensitization. Noted treatment: therapeutic diphenylcyclopropenone sensitization with weekly scalp DPC. The sample consisted of whole blood, taken in connection with sensitization to the hapten diphenylcyclopropenone (DPC). The receptors were gathered from a woman aged 50 to 65 with alopecia areata. Some clones in this sample may be carry-over from other donors' samples.

V is TRBV5-4 and J is TRBJ1-4, with D hard to call. Germline-derived CDR1 and CDR2 are SGHNT and YYREEE (reference sequence). The CDR3 has 13 residues. V was pared by 0 bases and J by 7 bases, with 7 bases between. The CDR3 sequence is CASSLVSGEKLFF. CDR3 DNA sequence: TGTGCCAGCAGCTTGGTGTCAGGTGAAAAACTGTTTTTT. Full variable domain (missing parts from reference TRBV5-4 and TRBJ1-4): ETGVTQSPTHLIKTRGQQVTLRCSSQSGHNTVSWYQQALGQGPQFIFQYYREEENGRGNFPPRFSGLQFPNYSSELNVNALELDDSALYLCASSLVSGEKLFFGSGTQLSVL.

This clonotype has a count of ten or more. The genes are TRBV27 and TRBJ2-6; tentative D call: TRBD1 (6 bases). Deletions cut 7 bases from V and 2 bases from J, with 6 bases between. Germline-derived CDR1 and CDR2 are MNHEY and SMNVEV (reference sequence). This CDR3 has 13 residues. The CDR3 is CASNRAGANVLTF. The DNA of the CDR3 is TGTGCCAGCAACAGGGCTGGGGCCAACGTCCTGACTTTC.

Many counts were recorded for this clonotype. The chain joins TRBV7-9 to TRBJ2-3; 8 bases match TRBD1. The germline gives CDR1 SEHNR, CDR2 FQNEAQ (reference sequence). This CDR3 has 16 amino acids. V lost 6 bases, J lost 4 bases, and 12 bases stayed unmatched. The CDR3 sequence is CASSPFRGRLSDTQYF. The CDR3 region has the DNA TGTGCCAGCAGTCCCTTCAGGGGGCGCTTGTCAGATACGCAGTATTTT. Full variable domain (rest looked up from reference TRBV7-9 and TRBJ2-3): DTGVSQNPRHKITKRGQNVTFRCDPISEHNRLYWYRQTLGQGPEFLTYFQNEAQLEKSRLLSDRFSAERPKGSFSTLEIQRTEQGDSAMYLCASSPFRGRLSDTQYFGPGTRLTVL.

This clonotype was detected a few times. V gene TRBV7-8 combines with J gene TRBJ1-5; D may be TRBD1 (5 bases). The CDR3 covers 14 residues. V was shortened by 2 bases and J by 3 bases, with 8 bases between the two germline ends. Germline V gene sequence: CDR1 SGHVS, CDR2 FQNEAQ. This CDR3 reads CASSLRQPNQPQHF. In DNA, the CDR3 is TGTGCCAGCAGCTTAAGACAGCCCAATCAGCCCCAGCATTTT.

This clonotype was observed many times. The V and J genes are TRBV20-1 and TRBJ2-1; 9 bases fit TRBD2. The V gene's germline CDR1 is DFQATT and CDR2 SNEGSKA (reference sequence). V was pared by 0 bases and J by 7 bases, with 7 bases of the junction left unmatched. The CDR3 is 15 amino acids. The CDR3: CSARDPGLATNEQFF. The CDR3 region has the DNA TGCAGTGCTAGAGATCCGGGACTAGCTACGAATGAGCAGTTCTTC.

This clonotype was observed a handful of times. The chain combines TRBV7-2 with TRBJ1-2; TRBD1 matches 8 bases. The CDR3 is 14 amino acids. V was pared by 5 bases and J by 4 bases, with 6 bases of the junction left unmatched. Germline V gives CDR1 SGHTA, CDR2 FQGNSA. DNA for the CDR3: TGTGCCAGCAGCCTAAATGGACAGGGCTATGGCTACACCTTC. Encoded protein: CASSLNGQGYGYTF.

This clonotype was observed at least ten times. This CDR3 reads CASSFGGLGEQYF. The CDR3 DNA follows: TGTGCCAGCAGTTTCGGGGGTCTAGGCGAGCAGTACTTC. This chain links TRBV28 with TRBJ2-7, with a tentative D call TRBD2 (6 bases). This CDR3 comprises 13 residues. V was shortened by 3 bases and J by 6 bases, with 12 bases between the two germline ends. Germline CDR1 reads MDHEN; CDR2 reads SYDVKM.